The clone carrying this TCR beta chain was recorded once. The antigen is undetermined. This entry is derived from a study of cytomegalovirus exposure and HLA in healthy donors. V was cut by 3 bases and J by 3 bases, with 6 bases left in between. CDR1 LNHDA and CDR2 SQIVND come from the germline V gene (reference sequence). The CDR3 is 12 residues long. Libraries were prepared by immunoSEQ multiplex PCR; TCRdb keeps only in-frame clonotypes and omits some of them. In the table there are some 230,000 clones, around nine tenths of which are singletons. Findings of the study overall: The study listed roughly 160 cytomegalovirus-associated TCR beta chains. Later, an analysis found that TCR clusters from the first cohort tended to co-occur in the roughly 120 validation repertoires. In vitro testing confirmed a few CMV-associated chains as specific for CMV antigens.

The TCR was taken from a woman aged 18-30 years in good health and CMV-seronegative. The sample was PBMCs. The chain couples TRBV19 to TRBJ2-7, with D possibly TRBD1 on 5 matching bases. CDR3 nucleotides: TGTGCCAGTAGTATCCAGGGCTACGAGCAGTACTTC. It specifies CASSIQGYEQYF. The entire variable domain, with the rest obtained from reference TRBV19 and TRBJ2-7, is as follows: DGGITQSPKYLFRKEGQNVTLSCEQNLNHDAMYWYRQDPGQGLRLIYYSQIVNDFQKGDIAEGYSVSREKKESFPLTVTSAQKNPTAFYLCASSIQGYEQYFGPGTRLTVT.